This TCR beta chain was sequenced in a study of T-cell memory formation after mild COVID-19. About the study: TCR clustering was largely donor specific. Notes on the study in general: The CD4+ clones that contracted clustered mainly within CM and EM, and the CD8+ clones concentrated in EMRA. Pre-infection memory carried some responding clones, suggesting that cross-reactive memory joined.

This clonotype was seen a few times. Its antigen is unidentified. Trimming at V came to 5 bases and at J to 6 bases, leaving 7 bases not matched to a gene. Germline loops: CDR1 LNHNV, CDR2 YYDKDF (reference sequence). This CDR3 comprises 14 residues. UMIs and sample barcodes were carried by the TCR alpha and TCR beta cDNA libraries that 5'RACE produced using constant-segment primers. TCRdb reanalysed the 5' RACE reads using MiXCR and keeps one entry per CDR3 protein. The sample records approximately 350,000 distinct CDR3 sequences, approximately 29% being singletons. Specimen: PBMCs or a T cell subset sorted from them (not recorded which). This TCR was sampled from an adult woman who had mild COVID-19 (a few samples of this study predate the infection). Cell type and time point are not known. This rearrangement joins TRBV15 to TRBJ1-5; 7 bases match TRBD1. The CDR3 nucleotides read TGTGCCACCAGCCCTAACACAGGGGTTCAGCCCCAGCATTTT. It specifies CATSPNTGVQPQHF.